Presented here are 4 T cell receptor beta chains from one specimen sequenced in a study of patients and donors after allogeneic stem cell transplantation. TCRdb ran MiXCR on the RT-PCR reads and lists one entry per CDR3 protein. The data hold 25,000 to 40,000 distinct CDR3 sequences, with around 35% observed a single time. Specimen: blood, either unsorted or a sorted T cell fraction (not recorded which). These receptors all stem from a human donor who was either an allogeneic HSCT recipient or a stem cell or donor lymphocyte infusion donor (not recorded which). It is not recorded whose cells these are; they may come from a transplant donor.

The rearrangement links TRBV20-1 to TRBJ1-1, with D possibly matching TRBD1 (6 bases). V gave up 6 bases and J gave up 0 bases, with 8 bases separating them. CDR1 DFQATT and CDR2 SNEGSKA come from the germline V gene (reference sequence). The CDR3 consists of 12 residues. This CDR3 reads CSAGTMNTEAFF. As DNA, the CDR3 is TGCAGTGCGGGGACAATGAACACTGAAGCTTTCTTT.

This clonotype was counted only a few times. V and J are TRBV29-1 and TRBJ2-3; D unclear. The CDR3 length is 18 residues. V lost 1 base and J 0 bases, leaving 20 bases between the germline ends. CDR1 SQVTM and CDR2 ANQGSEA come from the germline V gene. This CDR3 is CSVEGGAGLFSSTDTQYF. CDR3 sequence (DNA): TGCAGCGTTGAAGGCGGCGCTGGCCTCTTTTCTAGCACAGATACGCAGTATTTT.

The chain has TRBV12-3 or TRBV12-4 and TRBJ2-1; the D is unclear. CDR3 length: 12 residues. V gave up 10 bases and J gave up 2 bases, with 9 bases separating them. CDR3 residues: CAIRETYNEQFF. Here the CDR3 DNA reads TGTGCCATCCGAGAGACCTACAATGAGCAGTTCTTC.

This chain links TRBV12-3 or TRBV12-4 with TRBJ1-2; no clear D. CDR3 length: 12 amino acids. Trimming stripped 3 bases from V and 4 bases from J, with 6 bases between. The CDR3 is CASSLGSYGYTF. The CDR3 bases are TGTGCCAGCAGTTTGGGTTCCTATGGCTACACCTTC.